This TCR beta chain comes out of a study of blood T cell repertoires in COVID-19. Study-level background: PBMCs, B-cell-depleted T cells, or T cells were the source of the cDNA or gDNA that made up the material.

Clones were read by immunoSEQ multiplex PCR, and TCRdb kept only the in-frame ones, dropping some. The table has about 160,000 clones, 85% to 90% seen once. This CDR3 contains 15 residues. The germline CDR1 and CDR2 sequences are MDHEN and SYDVKM. V lost 5 bases to trimming and J lost 4 bases, with 16 bases between them. The sample taken for sequencing was peripheral blood. J is TRBJ2-3 and V is TRBV28, with D possibly matching TRBD2 (6 bases). The receptor's source is a man of 80 years or more with acute or convalescent COVID-19. Written as DNA, the CDR3 is TGTGCCAGCAGTCTAAACCCGGGGGTGGCAGATACGCAGTATTTT. Translating it yields CASSLNPGVADTQYF.